What follows are 18 T cell receptor beta chains derived from one specimen sequenced in a study of cytomegalovirus exposure and HLA in healthy donors. Researchers ran the PCR with 60 Vbeta and 13 Jbeta primers. TCRdb keeps only in-frame clones here, not all; method: immunoSEQ multiplex PCR. The sample holds roughly 79,000 clones; about 70% are singletons and the top ten take 6.2%. Sequencing input: PBMCs. Receptors were obtained from a woman between 50 and 59 years old in good health and CMV-seropositive.

V usage is TRBV7-3 and J usage is TRBJ2-5; 9 bases map to TRBD2. Looked up from germline, CDR1 is SGHTA and CDR2 is FQGTGA. This CDR3 has 15 residues. The ends lost 5 bases at V and 5 bases at J; junction bases unmatched: 9. In DNA form, the CDR3 reads TGTGCCAGCAGCCTAGCGGGGACCGCCGGGGAGACCCAGTACTTC. Translated: CASSLAGTAGETQYF.

The chain couples TRBV6-1 to TRBJ2-1; D possibly corresponds to TRBD1 (6 bases). CDR1 and CDR2 (germline): MNHNS, SASEGT. The CDR3 has 14 residues. V lost 5 bases, J lost 4 bases, and 12 bases lay in between. In DNA, the CDR3 is TGTGCCAGCAGTACGGGACAAAGTTACAATGAGCAGTTCTTC. It is translated as CASSTGQSYNEQFF.

The sample holds a few counts of this clone. The chain joins TRBV28 to TRBJ1-5, with 12 bases fitting TRBD1. Germline assignment: CDR1 MDHEN and CDR2 SYDVKM. The CDR3 has 16 amino acids. V lost 3 bases, J lost 9 bases, and 9 bases stayed unmatched. CDR3: CASSFGTGGSRVPQHF. The CDR3 bases are TGTGCCAGCAGTTTTGGGACAGGGGGCTCCAGGGTGCCCCAGCATTTT.

V usage is TRBV19 and J usage is TRBJ2-7; 8 positions agree with TRBD1. J was trimmed by 5 bases and V by 5 bases; bases with no gene match: 5. The V gene's germline CDR1 is LNHDA and CDR2 SQIVND (reference sequence). CDR3 length: 13 amino acids. For the CDR3, the DNA is TGTGCCAGTAGTTCCGACAGGGGCCACGAGCAGTACTTC. It specifies CASSSDRGHEQYF. The variable domain in full, completed from reference TRBV19 and TRBJ2-7, reads DGGITQSPKYLFRKEGQNVTLSCEQNLNHDAMYWYRQDPGQGLRLIYYSQIVNDFQKGDIAEGYSVSREKKESFPLTVTSAQKNPTAFYLCASSSDRGHEQYFGPGTRLTVT.

The V and J genes are TRBV27 and TRBJ1-1; 9 bases are a match to TRBD1. Trimming cost V 7 bases and J 0 bases; bases outside gene matches: 12. Germline CDR1 MNHEY, CDR2 SMNVEV (reference sequence). The CDR3 consists of 17 residues. The CDR3 spells CASNRAGTGPVNTEAFF. CDR3 DNA sequence: TGTGCCAGCAATCGTGCCGGGACAGGGCCCGTGAACACTGAAGCTTTCTTT.

The chain links TRBV7-9 to TRBJ2-3, with D possibly TRBD2 on 6 matching bases. V was pared by 6 bases and J by 4 bases, with 11 bases between. CDR3 size: 13 residues. Germline CDR1 reads SEHNR; CDR2 reads FQNEAQ (reference sequence). This chain's CDR3 is CASSRTNPDTQYF. CDR3 coding DNA: TGTGCCAGCAGTAGGACTAACCCAGATACGCAGTATTTT.

The chain recombines TRBV10-3 with TRBJ2-1; the match to TRBD2 covers 11 bases. CDR3 size: 15 residues. Germline CDR1 reads ENHRY; CDR2 reads SYGVKD. The junction had 6 bases not matched to a gene; V was cut back by 3 bases and J by 8 bases. Written as DNA, the CDR3 is TGTGCCATCAGTGAAATAGCGGGAGGGCCTCATGAGCAGTTCTTC. It yields the protein CAISEIAGGPHEQFF.

This rearrangement joins TRBV2 to TRBJ2-7, with unresolved D. CDR3 size: 13 residues. V lost 3 bases and J 2 bases, leaving 8 bases between the germline ends. Germline assignment: CDR1 SNHLY and CDR2 FYNNEI. The CDR3 nucleotides read TGTGCCAGCAGTGAGAGTAGAACCTACGAGCAGTACTTC. It yields the protein CASSESRTYEQYF.

This clone occurred a few times. J is TRBJ2-5 and V is TRBV4-2; 9 positions agree with TRBD2. From germline, CDR1 is LGHNA and CDR2 YNFKEQ. The length of the CDR3 is 14 residues. With 4 bases clipped from V and 5 bases from J, the junction kept 5 bases outside the gene matches. CDR3 sequence: CASSLAGVDETQYF. Written as DNA, the CDR3 is TGTGCCAGCAGCCTAGCGGGAGTGGATGAGACCCAGTACTTC.

The chain couples TRBV5-6 to TRBJ1-2, with TRBD1 matching 7 bases. CDR3 length equals 13 residues. J gave up 4 bases and V 3 bases, and 3 bases lay outside the gene matches. The germline V gene has CDR1 SGHDT and CDR2 YYEEEE. CDR3 in amino acids: CASSSTGVYGYTF. The CDR3 nucleotides read TGTGCCAGCAGCTCTACAGGGGTCTATGGCTACACCTTC.

Only a few counts were recorded for this clone. The V and J genes are TRBV6-1 and TRBJ2-7; 7 nucleotides match TRBD1. The germline CDR1 and CDR2 sequences are MNHNS and SASEGT. The junction had 9 bases not matched to a gene; V was cut back by 3 bases and J by 4 bases. The CDR3 has 15 amino acids. The CDR3 DNA is TGTGCCAGCAGTGATCGGAGACAGGGCGTTTACGAGCAGTACTTC. It codes for CASSDRRQGVYEQYF.

This clone is a singleton in its sample. This chain links TRBV6-5 with TRBJ1-5; tentatively, D is TRBD1 (5 bases). Germline values: CDR1 MNHEY, CDR2 SVGAGI. Trimming took off 6 bases at V and 4 bases at J, with 13 bases between the two ends. The CDR3 is 14 amino acids. In DNA form, the CDR3 reads TGTGCCAGCAGGGGGGGACTGCCGAATCAGCCCCAGCATTTT. It translates to CASRGGLPNQPQHF.

The chain links TRBV15 to TRBJ2-7, with TRBD2 matching 8 bases. CDR1 LNHNV and CDR2 YYDKDF come from the germline V gene (reference sequence). CDR3 size: 15 residues. The V and J ends lost 4 bases and 5 bases, in that order; junction bases with no gene match: 10. The CDR3 nucleotides are TGTGCCACCAGCACCGGGAGGGACGGGTTCAACGAGCAGTACTTC. This translates into CATSTGRDGFNEQYF. Full variable domain (outside the CDR3, taken from reference TRBV15 and TRBJ2-7): DAMVIQNPRYQVTQFGKPVTLSCSQTLNHNVMYWYQQKSSQAPKLLFHYYDKDFNNEADTPDNFQSRRPNTSFCFLDIRSPGLGDTAMYLCATSTGRDGFNEQYFGPGTRLTVT.

The V gene is TRBV6-1, the J gene TRBJ2-7; 10 bases map to TRBD1. The germline V gene encodes CDR1 MNHNS and CDR2 SASEGT. CDR3 size: 15 residues. V gave up 2 bases and J gave up 5 bases; unmatched junction bases: 6. CDR3: CASSEIRTGGNEQYF. CDR3 nucleotide sequence: TGTGCCAGCAGTGAAATAAGGACAGGGGGTAACGAGCAGTACTTC.

This clone was seen once. The gene calls are TRBV15 and TRBJ2-3, with 8 bases identical to TRBD1. This CDR3 is built from 15 residues. Germline CDR1 is LNHNV and CDR2 is YYDKDF (reference sequence). J gave up 1 base and V 9 bases, and 9 bases lay outside the gene matches. DNA for the CDR3: TGTGCCACGAGGCGACAGGGGAGAGGCACAGATACGCAGTATTTT. Translation: CATRRQGRGTDTQYF.

The chain joins TRBV5-1 to TRBJ2-1; 11 bases match TRBD2. Germline V gives CDR1 SGHRS, CDR2 YFSETQ. With V trimmed by 4 bases and J by 2 bases, 5 bases remained unmatched. The CDR3 contains 16 residues. The CDR3 region is CASSMKTSGAYNEQFF. The CDR3 nucleotides are TGCGCCAGCAGCATGAAGACTAGCGGGGCCTACAATGAGCAGTTCTTC.

This chain joins TRBV19 and TRBJ2-1, with D maybe TRBD2 (6 bases). V lost 8 bases, J lost 3 bases, and 17 bases lay in between. From germline, CDR1 is LNHDA and CDR2 SQIVND (reference sequence). The CDR3 loop spans 15 amino acids. CDR3 nucleotide sequence: TGTGCCAGTTCCTACTTGCGGGATTTCTACAATGAGCAGTTCTTC. Translation: CASSYLRDFYNEQFF.

The chain recombines TRBV9 with TRBJ2-7; a possible D gene is TRBD2 (6 bases). Trimming stripped 4 bases from V and 3 bases from J, with 14 bases between. The CDR3 contains 14 residues. From germline, CDR1 is SGDLS and CDR2 YYNGEE. This CDR3 reads CASSTTGDGYEQYF. The CDR3 DNA reads as TGTGCCAGCAGCACCACGGGAGATGGCTACGAGCAGTACTTC.